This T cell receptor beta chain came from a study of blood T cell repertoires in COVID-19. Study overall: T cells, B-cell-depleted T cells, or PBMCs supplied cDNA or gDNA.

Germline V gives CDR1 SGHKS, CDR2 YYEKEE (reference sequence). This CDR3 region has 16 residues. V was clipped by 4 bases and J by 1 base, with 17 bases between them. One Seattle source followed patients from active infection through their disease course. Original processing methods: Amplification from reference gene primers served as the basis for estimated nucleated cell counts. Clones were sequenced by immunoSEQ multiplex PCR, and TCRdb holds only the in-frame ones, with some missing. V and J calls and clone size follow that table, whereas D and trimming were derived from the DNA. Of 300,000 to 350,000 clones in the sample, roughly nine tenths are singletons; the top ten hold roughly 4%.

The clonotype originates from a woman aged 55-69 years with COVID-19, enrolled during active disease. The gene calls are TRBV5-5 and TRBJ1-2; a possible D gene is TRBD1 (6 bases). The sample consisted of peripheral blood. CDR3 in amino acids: CASSVGGPTLNYGYTF. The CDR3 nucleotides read TGTGCCAGCAGCGTAGGGGGTCCCACCCTTAACTATGGCTACACCTTC. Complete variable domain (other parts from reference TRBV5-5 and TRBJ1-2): DAGVTQSPTHLIKTRGQQVTLRCSPISGHKSVSWYQQVLGQGPQFIFQYYEKEERGRGNFPDRFSARQFPNYSSELNVNALLLGDSALYLCASSVGGPTLNYGYTFGSGTRLTVV.